This paragraph reports one TCR beta chain. The target antigen is unknown. This may be a read error, as it is one base from a much larger clone. These data are taken from a study of human T cells and chemical hapten exposure. Study-level points and caveats: As the donors had alopecia, their immune response may differ from healthy people's.

TCRdb re-called the RACE reads through MiXCR, storing one row per CDR3 protein. This table has 280,000 or so distinct CDR3 sequences, over 7.5% appearing once. The time point denotes: pre-sensitization, week 0. The treatment: therapeutic diphenylcyclopropenone sensitization with weekly scalp DPC. The drawing of blood occurred before each patch test was applied. This sample comprised whole blood, obtained in connection with sensitization to the hapten diphenylcyclopropenone (DPC). The receptor's source is a man aged 18 to 29 with alopecia areata. Some clones in this sample may be carry-over from other donors' samples.

The CDR3 coding sequence is TGTGCCAGCTCACCACCCCAGGGTACCTACAATGAGCAGTTCTTC. Translation: CASSPPQGTYNEQFF. V gene TRBV18 combines with J gene TRBJ2-1; D possibly corresponds to TRBD1 (5 bases). Trimming took 0 bases from V and 2 from J, leaving 8 bases between them. CDR1 is KGHSH, CDR2 LQKENI, per germline. CDR3 length: 15 amino acids.